Below are 9 T cell receptor beta chains sequenced from a single sample in a study of radiation and T cells in renal cell carcinoma. Time point specified: baseline pretreatment blood. Described treatment: 15 Gy SBRT to primary tumor, nephrectomy 4 weeks later. Repertoires were generated with immunoSEQ multiplex PCR, while TCRdb's copy carries only in-frame clones and drops some. The table shows over 85,000 clones, with approximately 83% occurring only once. The material sequenced was blood, taken from a patient whose treatment included radiotherapy and nephrectomy. Every receptor here comes from a man aged 55 to 69 with renal cell carcinoma.

The CDR3 DNA reads TGTGCCAGTGGGGGACCGTTTACGGGAAGCCAGCCCCAGCATTTT. This translates into CASGGPFTGSQPQHF. J is TRBJ1-5 and V is TRBV19, with D perhaps matching TRBD1 (5 bases). Deletions cut 8 bases from V and 7 bases from J, with 21 bases between. The CDR3 loop spans 15 amino acids. Germline CDR1 reads LNHDA; CDR2 reads SQIVND (reference sequence).

This chain's CDR3 is CASSARGQGHYGYTF. Here the CDR3 DNA reads TGTGCCAGCAGCGCTCGGGGACAGGGCCACTATGGCTACACCTTC. The chain links TRBV9 to TRBJ1-2, with TRBD1 matching 9 bases. Germline lookup yields CDR1 SGDLS and CDR2 YYNGEE. V lost 3 bases and J lost 3; bases outside the gene matches: 6. This CDR3 region has 15 residues.

J is TRBJ1-4 and V is TRBV27; a weak D match, TRBD1 (6 bases). The CDR3 contains 13 residues. Trimming stripped 5 bases from V and 11 bases from J, with 15 bases between. CDR1 and CDR2 (germline): MNHEY, SMNVEV (reference sequence). CDR3 coding DNA: TGTGCCAGCAGTCTGTCAGGGGTAGGGAAACTGTTTTTT. This translates into CASSLSGVGKLFF. The whole variable domain, remainder taken from reference TRBV27 and TRBJ1-4, is EAQVTQNPRYLITVTGKKLTVTCSQNMNHEYMSWYRQDPGLGLRQIYYSMNVEVTDKGDVPEGYKVSRKEKRNFPLILESPSPNQTSLYFCASSLSGVGKLFFGSGTQLSVL.

This clone was detected only once. This chain joins TRBV28 and TRBJ2-7; D is undetermined. This CDR3 contains 11 residues. The ends were cut back, 4 bases at V and 6 bases at J, with 7 bases in the middle. In germline, CDR1 is MDHEN, CDR2 SYDVKM. The CDR3 DNA reads as TGTGCCAGCAGTTCATTAGGCGAGCAGTACTTC. Translation gives CASSSLGEQYF.

The chain employs TRBV6-1 and TRBJ2-5; 12 bases match TRBD1. This CDR3 has 16 residues. The junction had 4 bases not matched to a gene; V was cut back by 0 bases and J by 5 bases. Germline V gene sequence: CDR1 MNHNS, CDR2 SASEGT. DNA of the CDR3: TGTGCCAGCAGTGAAGCGGGGACAGGGGGCCGGGAGACCCAGTACTTC. This encodes CASSEAGTGGRETQYF.

The gene calls are TRBV5-1 and TRBJ2-7; D might be TRBD2 (5 bases). V shed 0 bases and J shed 4 bases, with 17 bases lying between them. This CDR3 spans 16 amino acids. In germline, CDR1 is SGHRS, CDR2 YFSETQ. The CDR3 DNA sequence: TGCGCCAGCAGCTTGGGTTCGGGGAGTGGGGTTTACGAGCAGTACTTC. Translating it yields CASSLGSGSGVYEQYF.

This chain joins TRBV5-4 and TRBJ2-3; D ambiguous. The CDR3 is 16 residues long. V lost 1 base, J lost 1 base, and 13 bases lay in between. CDR1 is SGHNT and CDR2 is YYREEE in the germline V gene (reference sequence). The CDR3 bases are TGTGCCAGCAGCTTGAGGTCCTATCGGGGCACAGATACGCAGTATTTT. Protein sequence: CASSLRSYRGTDTQYF.

The chain joins TRBV10-2 to TRBJ1-5; weak D call: TRBD1 (5 bases). This CDR3 comprises 17 residues. Trimming stripped 5 bases from V and 2 bases from J, with 19 bases between. The germline gives CDR1 WSHSY, CDR2 SAAADI. CDR3 sequence: CASSFQGVGNGNQPQHF. CDR3 DNA: TGCGCCAGCAGTTTTCAGGGAGTGGGTAACGGCAATCAGCCCCAGCATTTT.

This clone has only one observation. The gene calls are TRBV4-1 and TRBJ2-1, with 7 bases fitting TRBD2. The CDR3 extends over 18 amino acids. In germline, CDR1 is MGHRA, CDR2 YSYEKL. V lost 3 bases and J lost 0; bases outside the gene matches: 11. For the CDR3, the DNA is TGCGCCAGCAGCCACCCGGGGGGAGTTGAGAACTCCTACAATGAGCAGTTCTTC. Protein sequence: CASSHPGGVENSYNEQFF.